One sample yielded the 21 T cell receptor beta chains listed below, sequenced in a study of blood T cell repertoires in COVID-19. Clones were sequenced by immunoSEQ multiplex PCR, and TCRdb holds only the in-frame ones, with some missing. Seen here are a few hundred thousand clones, about nine tenths observed once, and the top ten hold about 1.7%. The specimen sequenced was PBMCs or T cells enriched from blood (not recorded which). The receptor source for this set is a woman under 40 who had recovered from COVID-19.

The rearrangement uses TRBV7-9 and TRBJ1-2; D is possibly TRBD1 (6 bases). The CDR3 sequence is 14 residues long. Germline-derived CDR1 and CDR2 are SEHNR and FQNEAQ (reference sequence). V shed 4 bases and J shed 7 bases, with 16 bases lying between them. The CDR3 DNA is TGTGCCAGCAGCTCTAGAGCGGACAGCCGTGGCTACACCTTC. Protein product: CASSSRADSRGYTF.

The gene calls are TRBV6-2 or TRBV6-3 and TRBJ2-7; 8 bases are a match to TRBD1. Germline CDR1 reads MNHEY; CDR2 reads SVGEGT. V was clipped by 0 bases and J by 3 bases; unmatched bases: 7. This CDR3 is built from 16 residues. The CDR3 protein is CASSYSIGQGIYEQYF. The CDR3 nucleotides read TGTGCCAGCAGTTACTCAATAGGACAGGGAATCTACGAGCAGTACTTC.

The chain is built from TRBV14 and TRBJ2-1, with 11 bases matching TRBD2. The CDR3 has 16 amino acids. CDR1 and CDR2 from the germline V gene are SGHDN and FVKESK. V shed 5 bases, J shed 5 bases, and the junction held 8 bases outside the gene matches. The CDR3 reads CASSFRLAGMHNEQFF. The CDR3 DNA is TGTGCCAGCAGCTTCCGACTAGCGGGAATGCACAATGAGCAGTTCTTC.

This sequence joins TRBV11-2 and TRBJ1-3, with D possibly matching TRBD1 (5 bases). The CDR3 runs to 19 residues. V gave up 2 bases and J gave up 0 bases, with 20 bases separating them. CDR1 and CDR2 from the germline V gene are SGHAT and FQNNGV. The CDR3 is CASSLTGFADRRSGNTIYF. CDR3 nucleotides: TGTGCCAGCAGCTTAACAGGATTCGCCGACCGCCGCTCTGGAAACACCATATATTTT.

The chain has TRBV27 and TRBJ2-2, with D unresolved. Germline V lookup: CDR1 MNHEY, CDR2 SMNVEV (reference sequence). Trimming pared 2 bases from V and 4 bases from J, leaving 5 bases between. The CDR3 is 13 residues long. The CDR3 DNA is TGTGCCAGCAGTTTAAGCCTCACCGGGGAGCTGTTTTTT. Residues: CASSLSLTGELFF.

V usage is TRBV7-3 and J usage is TRBJ2-3; D is unclear. This CDR3 has 14 residues. V dropped 1 base and J dropped 2 bases, with 7 bases sitting between them. Germline CDR1 reads SGHTA; CDR2 reads FQGTGA. DNA of the CDR3: TGTGCCAGCAGCTTAAGTGTATCCACAGATACGCAGTATTTT. Translation gives CASSLSVSTDTQYF.

V and J are TRBV4-2 and TRBJ2-7; D perhaps matches TRBD1 (5 bases). CDR3 length equals 13 residues. In germline, CDR1 is LGHNA, CDR2 YNFKEQ. The ends were cut back, 3 bases at V and 3 bases at J, with 9 bases in the middle. The CDR3 region is CASSQQGNYEQYF. The CDR3 DNA follows: TGTGCCAGCAGCCAGCAGGGAAACTACGAGCAGTACTTC.

This rearrangement joins TRBV11-2 to TRBJ2-2; 7 nucleotides match TRBD2. Per germline, CDR1 SGHAT and CDR2 FQNNGV. This CDR3 has 15 residues. V gave up 5 bases and J gave up 1 base; unmatched junction bases: 4. In DNA form, the CDR3 reads TGTGCCAGCAGCCCCGGGACTAAGAACACCGGGGAGCTGTTTTTT. Its protein product is CASSPGTKNTGELFF.

J is TRBJ1-5 and V is TRBV5-6; no firm D call. Germline values: CDR1 SGHDT, CDR2 YYEEEE. V was clipped by 1 base and J by 3 bases, with 8 bases between them. The CDR3 sequence is 14 residues long. CDR3 protein: CASSLRDFNQPQHF. In DNA form, the CDR3 reads TGTGCCAGCAGCTTGCGAGACTTCAATCAGCCCCAGCATTTT.

The CDR3 reads CASSVSRGINYGYTF. CDR3 in DNA: TGCGCCAGCAGCGTGAGCAGGGGGATAAACTATGGCTACACCTTC. The chain combines TRBV5-1 with TRBJ1-2; 7 bases line up with TRBD1. J gave up 2 bases and V 4 bases, and 8 bases lay outside the gene matches. Germline loops: CDR1 SGHRS, CDR2 YFSETQ. This CDR3 is built from 15 residues.

This clone appeared a single time. The V and J genes are TRBV27 and TRBJ2-1, with D unclear. CDR1 is MNHEY, CDR2 SMNVEV, per germline (reference sequence). Trimming took off 3 bases at V and 5 bases at J, with 8 bases between the two ends. The CDR3 is 13 residues long. CDR3 residues: CASSFGFHNEQFF. The CDR3 coding sequence is TGTGCCAGCAGTTTCGGGTTCCACAATGAGCAGTTCTTC.

This clone was seen a handful of times. The rearrangement links TRBV29-1 to TRBJ2-7, with D perhaps matching TRBD2 (6 bases). Germline CDR1 and CDR2: SQVTM and ANQGSEA. The CDR3 loop spans 12 amino acids. Trimming cost V 6 bases and J 3 bases, with 12 bases left between them. CDR3: CSVLVSGYEQYF. CDR3 bases: TGCAGCGTCCTCGTTAGCGGCTACGAGCAGTACTTC.

In this sample, this clone turned up once. This sequence joins TRBV24-1 and TRBJ2-1; maybe TRBD1 (6 bases). Looked up from germline, CDR1 is KGHDR and CDR2 is SFDVKD. The ends were cut back, 4 bases at V and 1 base at J, with 16 bases in the middle. The CDR3 runs to 17 residues. The CDR3 DNA reads as TGTGCCACCAGTGAGACCCAGGGGACGAGGTCCTACAATGAGCAGTTCTTC. Its translation is CATSETQGTRSYNEQFF.

The rearrangement joins TRBV7-9 to TRBJ1-2, with a weak D call TRBD1 (5 bases). Germline V gene data show CDR1 as SEHNR and CDR2 as FQNEAQ (reference sequence). The V end was cut by 5 bases, the J end by 0 bases, with 10 bases between. The CDR3 is 14 residues long. The CDR3 coding sequence is TGTGCCAGCAGCACTGCAGGGTCTAACTATGGCTACACCTTC. Translated, it gives CASSTAGSNYGYTF.

J is TRBJ1-2 and V is TRBV11-3; TRBD1 aligns across 8 bases. This CDR3 region has 13 residues. Per the germline V gene, CDR1 is SGHNT and CDR2 is YENEEA. The V and J ends lost 1 base and 8 bases, in that order; junction bases with no gene match: 3. The CDR3 is CASSLATGDGYTF. The DNA for the CDR3 is TGTGCCAGCAGCTTAGCGACAGGGGACGGCTACACCTTC.

V usage is TRBV28 and J usage is TRBJ1-4; 8 bases agree with TRBD1. The CDR3 loop spans 15 amino acids. Looked up from germline, CDR1 is MDHEN and CDR2 is SYDVKM. Trimming took 3 bases from V and 8 from J; bases not matched to a gene: 8. The CDR3 region is CASSFFRQGNEKLFF. CDR3 sequence (DNA): TGTGCCAGCAGTTTCTTTAGACAGGGGAACGAAAAACTGTTTTTT.

The chain carries TRBV6-2 or TRBV6-3 and TRBJ1-2; D perhaps matches TRBD1 (5 bases). V lost 6 bases and J 6 bases, leaving 14 bases between the germline ends. The V gene's germline CDR1 is MNHEY and CDR2 SVGEGT. The CDR3 extends over 13 amino acids. The CDR3 protein is CASSLYGGDGYTF. The DNA for the CDR3 is TGTGCCAGCAGCTTGTACGGGGGGGATGGCTACACCTTC.

This chain joins TRBV27 and TRBJ1-6; D call uncertain. The V gene's germline CDR1 is MNHEY and CDR2 SMNVEV (reference sequence). This CDR3 has 13 amino acids. Trimming stripped 2 bases from V and 10 bases from J, with 9 bases between. Here the CDR3 reads CASSLPGGSPLHF. Written as DNA, the CDR3 is TGTGCCAGCAGTTTACCGGGAGGCTCACCCCTCCACTTT.

About this clone: Other DNA sequences within the sample encode an identical CDR3. CDR3 in DNA: TGTGCCAGCAGCCAGAGCTACGAGCAGTACTTC. Amino acids: CASSQSYEQYF. This rearrangement joins TRBV3-1 (or the pseudogene TRBV3-2) to TRBJ2-7; no definite D call. The V gene lost 3 bases and the J gene lost 3 bases, with 3 bases spanning the gap. The length of the CDR3 is 11 residues. CDR1 is LGHDT, CDR2 YNNKEL, per germline (reference sequence).

This rearrangement joins TRBV7-9 to TRBJ2-2; the D gene is possibly TRBD2 (6 bases). This CDR3 comprises 12 residues. Germline V CDR1 and CDR2: SEHNR, FQNEAQ (reference sequence). This CDR3 is CCPRGSTGELFF. In DNA, the CDR3 is TGTTGCCCACGGGGGAGCACCGGGGAGCTGTTTTTT.

The rearrangement joins TRBV7-2 to TRBJ2-1, with D unclear. Looked up from germline, CDR1 is SGHTA and CDR2 is FQGNSA. The CDR3 length is 12 residues. V was clipped by 5 bases and J by 9 bases, with 11 bases between them. This CDR3 reads CASSESGSEQFF. In DNA form, the CDR3 reads TGTGCCAGCAGCGAGAGTGGTAGTGAGCAGTTCTTC.